Below, 19 T cell receptor beta chains from the same sample are listed, as sequenced in a study of blood T cell repertoires in COVID-19. TCRdb keeps only in-frame clones here, not all; method: immunoSEQ multiplex PCR. The sample lists more than 250,000 clones, approximately 90% occurring once. The sequenced material came from peripheral blood. These receptors originate from a woman in her twenties or thirties with COVID-19, enrolled during active disease.

The genes are TRBV6-4 and TRBJ2-1; 13 nucleotides line up with TRBD2. Germline loops: CDR1 MRHNA, CDR2 SNTAGT. The CDR3 contains 15 residues. The V and J ends lost 6 bases and 7 bases, in that order; junction bases with no gene match: 6. The CDR3 loop reads CASSQTSGGRNEQFF. The CDR3 coding sequence is TGTGCCAGCAGCCAGACTAGCGGGGGGCGTAATGAGCAGTTCTTC.

On this clone itself: This CDR3 is also generated by other DNA sequences in the sample. The rearrangement links TRBV7-8 to TRBJ1-5; D is undetermined. This CDR3 comprises 13 residues. Germline V gene data show CDR1 as SGHVS and CDR2 as FQNEAQ. V dropped 1 base and J dropped 5 bases, with 6 bases sitting between them. CDR3 sequence (DNA): TGTGCCAGCAGCTTAGGGCGGGATCAGCCCCAGCATTTT. Translating gives CASSLGRDQPQHF.

V is TRBV28 and J is TRBJ1-3; 8 nucleotides line up with TRBD1. V was pared by 7 bases and J by 3 bases, with 11 bases of the junction left unmatched. Germline V CDR1 and CDR2: MDHEN, SYDVKM. The CDR3 length is 16 residues. CDR3 region: CASTNFQGAYGNTIYF. In DNA, the CDR3 is TGTGCCAGCACCAACTTTCAGGGGGCGTATGGAAACACCATATATTTT.

The chain recombines TRBV4-3 with TRBJ1-5; 7 bases are shared with TRBD1. The CDR3 runs 14 residues. V shed 2 bases and J 4 bases; nucleotides not matched to a gene: 2. Germline assignment: CDR1 LGHNA and CDR2 YSLEER. The CDR3: CASSQSTGNQPQHF. For the CDR3, the DNA is TGCGCCAGCAGCCAATCGACAGGGAATCAGCCCCAGCATTTT.

The CDR3: CASSTGTSGGPLFQETQYF. The CDR3 DNA sequence: TGTGCCAGCAGTACTGGGACTAGCGGGGGGCCTTTATTCCAAGAGACCCAGTACTTC. The V and J genes are TRBV27 and TRBJ2-5; 15 bases match TRBD2. Germline-derived CDR1 and CDR2 are MNHEY and SMNVEV (reference sequence). This CDR3 comprises 19 residues. The trim removed 5 bases at V and 1 base at J, leaving 11 bases unmatched.

CDR3 DNA sequence: TGTGCCAGCAGTTACAAGTGGAGAGGGGAAAAACTGTTTTTT. Its protein product is CASSYKWRGEKLFF. The genes are TRBV6-2 or TRBV6-3 and TRBJ1-4; D not certain. The CDR3 has 14 residues. Germline assignment: CDR1 MNHEY and CDR2 SVGEGT. Between the trimmed V and J ends, which lost 2 bases and 8 bases, there was a span of 12 bases.

The chain joins TRBV19 to TRBJ2-3; 10 bases are a match to TRBD2. The CDR3 loop spans 18 amino acids. With 1 base clipped from V and 2 bases from J, the junction kept 9 bases outside the gene matches. CDR1 is LNHDA and CDR2 is SQIVND in the germline V gene (reference sequence). The CDR3 sequence is CASSIVSQRGGSTDTQYF. The CDR3 nucleotides are TGTGCCAGTAGTATAGTTTCGCAGCGGGGGGGATCCACAGATACGCAGTATTTT.

The chain employs TRBV6-2 or TRBV6-3 and TRBJ1-1; D is unclear. Trimming stripped 0 bases from V and 4 bases from J, with 12 bases between. The V gene's germline CDR1 is MNHEY and CDR2 SVGEGT. There are 15 residues in the CDR3. CDR3 coding DNA: TGTGCCAGCAGTTACTCGACGAGGGATAGCACTGAAGCTTTCTTT. Protein sequence: CASSYSTRDSTEAFF.

V and J are TRBV4-2 and TRBJ1-2; D is uncertain. CDR1 is LGHNA, CDR2 YNFKEQ, per germline. The CDR3 sequence is 15 residues long. Trimming shortened V by 0 bases and J by 4 bases, and 12 bases separated the two germline ends. CDR3 residues: CASSQDEGGVYGYTF. In DNA, the CDR3 is TGTGCCAGCAGCCAAGACGAGGGTGGGGTCTATGGCTACACCTTC.

V usage is TRBV19 and J usage is TRBJ2-5; D unresolved. This CDR3 is 14 amino acids long. V was clipped by 6 bases and J by 3 bases, with 14 bases between them. Germline lookup yields CDR1 LNHDA and CDR2 SQIVND (reference sequence). In DNA, the CDR3 is TGTGCCAGTAGCGCGGAACGCGGAAAAGAGACCCAGTACTTC. This gives the protein CASSAERGKETQYF.

V is TRBV29-1 and J is TRBJ2-3, with 7 bases fitting TRBD2. Germline V gene sequence: CDR1 SQVTM, CDR2 ANQGSEA. The length of the CDR3 is 14 residues. The V gene end was trimmed by 1 base and the J gene end by 1 base; junction bases not matched to a gene: 2. The CDR3 DNA follows: TGCAGCGTTGAAGGCGGGGGAGGCACAGATACGCAGTATTTT. This encodes CSVEGGGGTDTQYF.

This clone was detected once. The V call is TRBV3-1 (or the pseudogene TRBV3-2), the J call TRBJ1-2, with D hard to call. Germline V gene data show CDR1 as LGHDT and CDR2 as YNNKEL (reference sequence). The CDR3 spans 13 residues. The V end lost 3 bases, the J end lost 2 bases, and 7 bases lay between the germline ends. CDR3 nucleotides: TGTGCCAGCAGCCAGGCCAGAAACTATGGCTACACCTTC. This encodes CASSQARNYGYTF.

The chain links TRBV5-1 to TRBJ2-3; 9 bases agree with TRBD1. The CDR3 has 15 residues. In germline, CDR1 is SGHRS, CDR2 YFSETQ. The V gene end was trimmed by 0 bases and the J gene end by 9 bases; junction bases not matched to a gene: 8. CDR3 sequence (DNA): TGCGCCAGCAGCTTGGGAGGGACAGGGAGTAAAACGCAGTATTTT. Translation: CASSLGGTGSKTQYF.

The chain uses TRBV19 and TRBJ1-2; weak D call: TRBD1 (6 bases). Germline CDR1 is LNHDA and CDR2 is SQIVND (reference sequence). CDR3 length equals 14 residues. Trimming stripped 4 bases from V and 4 bases from J, with 13 bases between. The CDR3 DNA is TGTGCCAGTAGTACGGGGACACCGCTCTATGGCTACACCTTC. Protein product: CASSTGTPLYGYTF.

The chain carries TRBV12-3 or TRBV12-4 and TRBJ1-1; D is ambiguous. Trimming shortened V by 6 bases and J by 3 bases, and 11 bases separated the two germline ends. The CDR3 contains 13 residues. The CDR3 sequence: CASSQFPHTEAFF. In nucleotides, the CDR3 is TGTGCCAGCAGCCAATTCCCCCACACTGAAGCTTTCTTT.

This sequence joins TRBV7-2 and TRBJ1-5, with no clear D. Germline assignment: CDR1 SGHTA and CDR2 FQGNSA. The ends were cut back, 0 bases at V and 2 bases at J, with 5 bases in the middle. The CDR3 loop spans 14 amino acids. Here the CDR3 reads CASSLAAGNQPQHF. The DNA of the CDR3 is TGTGCCAGCAGCTTAGCGGCGGGCAATCAGCCCCAGCATTTT.

The CDR3 spells CASSLLGQGDTEAFF. The CDR3, as DNA: TGTGCCAGCAGTCTACTCGGACAGGGGGACACTGAAGCTTTCTTT. J is TRBJ1-1 and V is TRBV27, with 10 nucleotides matching TRBD1. The J segment lost 3 bases and the V segment lost 5 bases, leaving 6 bases of the junction unmatched. The length of the CDR3 is 15 residues. Germline V gene data show CDR1 as MNHEY and CDR2 as SMNVEV (reference sequence).

The V call is TRBV6-5, the J call TRBJ1-1; no clear D gene. Germline assignment: CDR1 MNHEY and CDR2 SVGAGI. The CDR3 is made up of 13 amino acids. V lost 6 bases to trimming and J lost 1 base, with 9 bases between them. In DNA form, the CDR3 reads TGTGCCAGCAGCACCTACCAGAACACTGAAGCTTTCTTT. It codes for CASSTYQNTEAFF.

The gene calls are TRBV7-9 and TRBJ2-3, with 8 bases identical to TRBD1. From germline, CDR1 is SEHNR and CDR2 FQNEAQ (reference sequence). CDR3 length: 15 residues. V was pared by 5 bases and J by 6 bases, with 10 bases of the junction left unmatched. CDR3 in DNA: TGTGCCAGCAGCAAAGGGACAGGAGGTACCGATACGCAGTATTTT. This sequence encodes CASSKGTGGTDTQYF.